This T cell receptor (beta chain) was sequenced in a study of blood T cell repertoires in COVID-19. Looking at the study overall: Acute-phase and convalescent COVID-19 samples originated in the United States, Italy and Spain. T cells, B-cell-depleted T cells, or PBMCs supplied cDNA or gDNA.

Trimming took off 3 bases at V and 5 bases at J, with 16 bases between the two ends. Germline values: CDR1 MGHDK, CDR2 SYGVNS. The CDR3 has 15 residues. Only in-frame clones appear in the TCRdb table, and some are missing; sequencing was by immunoSEQ multiplex PCR. The sample shows about 100,000 clones, 65% to 90% of them seen only once. The J gene is TRBJ1-2, the V gene TRBV25-1, with D possibly TRBD1 on 6 matching bases. Sample: peripheral blood. The TCR originated in a man aged 55 to 69 with acute or convalescent COVID-19. This CDR3 is CASSDSTGSLYGYTF. The DNA for the CDR3 is TGTGCCAGCAGTGATTCTACAGGGTCTTTATATGGCTACACCTTC.